These 26 T cell receptor beta chains were sequenced from one sample in a study of response to subunit inactivated influenza vaccine. TCRdb analysed the RT-PCR reads with MiXCR anew, one entry per CDR3 protein. The sample carries about 780,000 distinct CDR3 sequences, around 20% recorded once. Sequencing used PBMCs from blood, obtained 4 to 6 days after vaccination. These receptors were collected from a man aged 50 to 59 who received an inactivated influenza vaccine.

This chain links TRBV9 with TRBJ2-2; 9 nucleotides align to TRBD1. Losses at the gene ends were 4 bases for V and 7 bases for J; bases not matched to a gene: 5. CDR1 is SGDLS and CDR2 is YYNGEE in the germline V gene. CDR3 size: 14 residues. The CDR3 DNA reads TGTGCCAGCAGCACGGGACAGGGAAACGGGGAGCTGTTTTTT. Encoded protein: CASSTGQGNGELFF.

This clonotype turned up a few times. The gene calls are TRBV3-1 and TRBJ1-5; D not resolved. Germline values: CDR1 LGHDT, CDR2 YNNKEL (reference sequence). This CDR3 has 15 residues. Trimming took 1 base from V and 6 from J, leaving 13 bases between them. The DNA of the CDR3 is TGTGCCAGCAGCCAAGGTACTTCAGCGGGTCAGCCCCAGCATTTT. This translates into CASSQGTSAGQPQHF. The variable domain in full, with the rest retrieved from reference TRBV3-1 and TRBJ1-5, is DTAVSQTPKYLVTQMGNDKSIKCEQNLGHDTMYWYKQDSKKFLKIMFSYNNKELIINETVPNRFSPKSPDKAHLNLHINSLELGDSAVYFCASSQGTSAGQPQHFGDGTRLSIL.

This clonotype was recorded a few times. This chain links TRBV20-1 with TRBJ2-5; 8 nucleotides align to TRBD1. V lost 3 bases to trimming and J lost 5 bases; unmatched junction nucleotides: 17. CDR3 size: 17 residues. In germline, CDR1 is DFQATT, CDR2 SNEGSKA (reference sequence). The chain's CDR3 is CSARDRWAGGSVETQYF. CDR3 nucleotides: TGCAGTGCTAGGGATCGGTGGGCAGGGGGCTCGGTGGAGACCCAGTACTTC.

This clonotype was seen a few times. The rearrangement links TRBV4-3 to TRBJ2-2; D might be TRBD2 (5 bases). The germline V gene has CDR1 LGHNA and CDR2 YSLEER. The CDR3 consists of 16 residues. Trimming took off 0 bases at V and 1 base at J, with 9 bases between the two ends. The CDR3 reads CASSQEVAGNTGELFF. The CDR3, as DNA: TGCGCCAGCAGCCAAGAAGTGGCGGGGAACACCGGGGAGCTGTTTTTT.

The J gene is TRBJ2-1, the V gene TRBV7-3; 10 bases line up with TRBD2. The CDR3 is 13 residues long. J lost 11 bases, V lost 2 bases, and 3 bases had no gene match. Germline lookup yields CDR1 SGHTA and CDR2 FQGTGA. The CDR3 bases are TGTGCCAGCAGCTTACTAGCGGGAGCACAGCAGTTCTTC. Translating gives CASSLLAGAQQFF.

The chain couples TRBV6-1 to TRBJ2-6; either TRBD1 or TRBD2 may supply D (5 bases each). The CDR3 length is 15 residues. The V gene's germline CDR1 is MNHNS and CDR2 SASEGT. The V end lost 10 bases, the J end lost 3 bases, and 16 bases lay between the germline ends. The CDR3: CATRGLRGGANVLTF. The DNA of the CDR3 is TGTGCCACCCGGGGCCTTAGGGGTGGGGCCAACGTCCTGACTTTC.

This clonotype occurred a few times. This sequence joins TRBV20-1 and TRBJ2-3; 9 nucleotides align to TRBD2. This CDR3 is built from 15 residues. The germline V gene has CDR1 DFQATT and CDR2 SNEGSKA (reference sequence). J lost 4 bases, V lost 0 bases, and 5 bases had no gene match. The CDR3 region has the DNA TGCAGTGCTAGAGAGTGGGGACTAGCATCAGATACGCAGTATTTT. Translating gives CSAREWGLASDTQYF.

The chain couples TRBV12-3 or TRBV12-4 to TRBJ1-2; D is undetermined. The CDR3 totals 14 residues. The ends were cut back, 2 bases at V and 6 bases at J, with 13 bases in the middle. The CDR3, as DNA: TGTGCCAGCAGTTTACTCTCAGGCAAGGATGGCTACACCTTC. This sequence encodes CASSLLSGKDGYTF.

The chain is built from TRBV12-3 or TRBV12-4 and TRBJ1-1, with 7 positions matching TRBD1. With V trimmed by 5 bases and J by 4 bases, 13 bases remained unmatched. There are 16 residues in the CDR3. The CDR3 reads CASSATTGYGRTEAFF. As DNA, the CDR3 is TGTGCCAGCAGTGCGACGACAGGGTATGGTCGCACTGAAGCTTTCTTT.

The chain is built from TRBV4-3 and TRBJ2-1; D call uncertain. There are 16 residues in the CDR3. With 0 bases removed from V and 3 bases from J, the gap between germline ends came to 12 bases. Germline V gene lookup returns CDR1 LGHNA and CDR2 YSLEER. CDR3 sequence (DNA): TGCGCCAGCAGCCAAGATTCGAGTTGGGTCTACAATGAGCAGTTCTTC. It is translated as CASSQDSSWVYNEQFF.

This sequence joins TRBV29-1 and TRBJ2-3, with TRBD2 identical over 10 bases. Germline values: CDR1 SQVTM, CDR2 ANQGSEA. The V segment lost 5 bases and the J segment 4 bases; nucleotides outside the gene matches: 3. The CDR3 is 13 amino acids. In DNA, the CDR3 is TGCAGCGTTAGCGGGAGGGTGGCAGATACGCAGTATTTT. Protein product: CSVSGRVADTQYF.

CDR3 loop: CASRPGPTQETQYF. The CDR3 DNA follows: TGCGCCAGCAGACCGGGACCGACACAAGAGACCCAGTACTTC. This chain links TRBV5-1 with TRBJ2-5; D may correspond to TRBD1 or TRBD2 (5 bases each). Germline V gene lookup returns CDR1 SGHRS and CDR2 YFSETQ. V was cut by 5 bases and J by 2 bases, with 13 bases left in between. The CDR3 totals 14 residues.

This clonotype was counted only a few times. The chain has TRBV5-8 and TRBJ2-3; D is ambiguous. The V gene lost 4 bases and the J gene lost 0 bases, with 12 bases spanning the gap. The V gene's germline CDR1 is SGHTS and CDR2 YDEGEE. This CDR3 has 15 residues. Here the CDR3 reads CASSIRETSTDTQYF. The DNA for the CDR3 is TGTGCCAGCAGCATCCGCGAAACTAGCACAGATACGCAGTATTTT.

CDR3 coding DNA: TGTGCCAGTAGTCCCACCCGGCGGAGCACAGATACGCAGTATTTT. It translates to CASSPTRRSTDTQYF. This chain connects TRBV19 to TRBJ2-3; no clear D. Trimming removed 5 bases at V and 0 bases at J, with 12 bases between. The CDR3 runs 15 residues. Germline V lookup: CDR1 LNHDA, CDR2 SQIVND (reference sequence).

The chain links TRBV20-1 to TRBJ2-1, with D unclear. This CDR3 has 16 residues. V lost 2 bases, J lost 4 bases, and 18 bases lay in between. Per germline, CDR1 DFQATT and CDR2 SNEGSKA (reference sequence). The CDR3 is CSARIPIQQLYNEQFF. The DNA for the CDR3 is TGCAGTGCTAGAATTCCCATCCAGCAATTGTACAATGAGCAGTTCTTC.

A few counts support this clonotype. This chain joins TRBV7-9 and TRBJ2-7; 9 bases line up with TRBD1. Germline trimming cut 5 bases from V and 0 bases from J; bases unmatched to any gene: 8. Germline-derived CDR1 and CDR2 are SEHNR and FQNEAQ (reference sequence). The CDR3 has 16 residues. Here the CDR3 DNA reads TGTGCCAGCAGCCCAACCCGGGGACAGGGCTCCTACGAGCAGTACTTC. Translation: CASSPTRGQGSYEQYF.

This clonotype has a handful of counts. The chain is built from TRBV7-9 and TRBJ1-3, with D unclear. Germline V lookup: CDR1 SEHNR, CDR2 FQNEAQ (reference sequence). CDR3 size: 15 residues. V dropped 4 bases and J dropped 2 bases, with 12 bases sitting between them. CDR3 DNA: TGTGCCAGCAGCTCCGAGATACTCGCTGGAAACACCATATATTTT. This codes for CASSSEILAGNTIYF.

Worth noting for this clonotype: The germline gene is not matched at one end of the junction; a read error may be the cause. The gene calls are TRBV6-5 and TRBJ2-7; 7 bases match TRBD1. The CDR3 has 16 residues. Germline V gene data show CDR1 as MNHEY and CDR2 as SVGAGI. CDR3 DNA: TGTGCCAGCAGTGACTCCCGGACAAGGGGGCTATACGAGCAGTACTTC. Its protein is CASSDSRTRGLYEQYF.

This clonotype was found a few times. The chain links TRBV5-1 to TRBJ2-7, with 7 bases identical to TRBD1. The CDR3 loop spans 15 amino acids. Trimming cost V 4 bases and J 6 bases; bases outside gene matches: 13. CDR1 and CDR2 (germline): SGHRS, YFSETQ. The CDR3, as DNA: TGCGCCAGCAGCCCTCGACAGGGTCTCTATGGCGAGCAGTACTTC. Translation: CASSPRQGLYGEQYF.

There are a few counts of this clonotype. The chain carries TRBV20-1 and TRBJ2-3; no clear D gene. In germline, CDR1 is DFQATT, CDR2 SNEGSKA (reference sequence). The CDR3 runs 15 residues. V was shortened by 0 bases and J by 0 bases, with 10 bases between the two germline ends. The CDR3 protein is CSARDPVPSTDTQYF. The CDR3 DNA follows: TGCAGTGCTAGAGACCCAGTACCTAGCACAGATACGCAGTATTTT.

In its sample, this clonotype was seen a few times. The chain has TRBV2 and TRBJ2-4; D is possibly TRBD2 (5 bases). Germline assignment: CDR1 SNHLY and CDR2 FYNNEI. The CDR3 is 14 residues long. V was trimmed by 7 bases and J by 7 bases, leaving 17 bases between them. The DNA for the CDR3 is TGTGCCAGCAATAGAGGGCAGCCTTTTAACATTCAGTACTTC. As protein: CASNRGQPFNIQYF.

The chain joins TRBV5-1 to TRBJ2-5; D ambiguous. V dropped 0 bases and J dropped 2 bases, with 11 bases sitting between them. Germline CDR1 SGHRS, CDR2 YFSETQ. This CDR3 is built from 15 residues. The CDR3 loop reads CASSLGAGMQETQYF. The CDR3 DNA reads TGCGCCAGCAGCTTGGGAGCAGGCATGCAAGAGACCCAGTACTTC.

This clonotype was found many times. The rearrangement links TRBV29-1 to TRBJ2-7; 11 nucleotides line up with TRBD2. This CDR3 region has 13 residues. J gave up 4 bases and V 5 bases, and 4 bases lay outside the gene matches. Germline-derived CDR1 and CDR2 are SQVTM and ANQGSEA. CDR3: CSVPLAGGYEQYF. DNA of the CDR3: TGCAGCGTTCCCCTAGCGGGGGGATACGAGCAGTACTTC.

This clonotype appeared a few times. V usage is TRBV15 and J usage is TRBJ1-1; unclear D gene. This CDR3 is 16 amino acids long. Germline CDR1 and CDR2: LNHNV and YYDKDF (reference sequence). V was cut by 0 bases and J by 4 bases, with 15 bases left in between. This chain's CDR3 is CATSRDDIVRSTEAFF. The CDR3 DNA reads as TGTGCCACCAGCAGAGACGACATCGTACGGAGCACTGAAGCTTTCTTT. Filled out from reference TRBV15 and TRBJ1-1, the complete variable domain reads DAMVIQNPRYQVTQFGKPVTLSCSQTLNHNVMYWYQQKSSQAPKLLFHYYDKDFNNEADTPDNFQSRRPNTSFCFLDIRSPGLGDTAMYLCATSRDDIVRSTEAFFGQGTRLTVV.

This clonotype occurred many times. The V and J genes are TRBV4-2 and TRBJ1-1; the D is unclear. The V end lost 2 bases, the J end lost 1 base, and 8 bases lay between the germline ends. CDR3 length: 14 amino acids. Per germline, CDR1 LGHNA and CDR2 YNFKEQ. The DNA for the CDR3 is TGTGCCAGCAGCCAACCACCAGGGAACACTGAAGCTTTCTTT. This sequence encodes CASSQPPGNTEAFF.

This clonotype was picked up a small number of times. The CDR3: CASIRGGGMVGEQYF. CDR3 bases: TGTGCCAGCATCCGCGGGGGGGGCATGGTCGGCGAGCAGTACTTC. The V and J genes are TRBV12-3 or TRBV12-4 and TRBJ2-7; 9 nucleotides align to TRBD2. The trim removed 7 bases at V and 6 bases at J, leaving 13 bases unmatched. The CDR3 runs to 15 residues.